This is a list of T cell receptor beta chains from one sample in a study of long-term antiretroviral therapy in people with HIV. The protocol was immunoSEQ multiplex PCR, while the TCRdb copy is restricted to in-frame clones and leaves out a portion. The table records 35,000 or so clones, around 94% of them present only once. The source was unsorted PBMCs, collected 4.1 years after starting antiretroviral therapy. The receptors shown here come from a woman between 50 and 59 years old with HIV. The CDR3 runs from the conserved cysteine through the conserved F or W. D genes are given only for firm matches. A row's size may be missing; if present it is once, few, many or a size class.

v_call	clone_size	d_call	j_call	cdr3_nt	cdr3_aa
TRBV5-1	NA	NA	TRBJ2-3	TGCGCCAGCAGCTTCTCCCCGGGGAAAACAGATACGCAGTATTTT	CASSFSPGKTDTQYF
TRBV9	once	TRBD1	TRBJ2-3	TGTGCCAGCAGCCCCCGACAGGGGAGCACCACAGATACGCAGTATTTT	CASSPRQGSTTDTQYF
TRBV4-2	once	NA	TRBJ1-1	TGTGCCAGCTGCAAGGGGTTAGAAGGCACTGAAGCTTTCTTT	CASCKGLEGTEAFF
TRBV21-1	few	NA	TRBJ2-7	TGTGCCAGCCCCGAACAGCCCTCCTACGAGCAGTACTTC	CASPEQPSYEQYF
TRBV5-6	NA	NA	TRBJ1-3	TGTGCCACCAGTACAGGAAACACCATATATTTT	CATSTGNTIYF
TRBV2	NA	TRBD1	TRBJ1-2	TGTGCCAGCACCCGCCTCCGGGCAGGGGGTAACTATGGCTACACCTTC	CASTRLRAGGNYGYTF
TRBV5-6	NA	TRBD1	TRBJ1-1	TGTGCCAGCAGCATACAGGGGGTCACTGAAGCTTTCTTT	CASSIQGVTEAFF
TRBV5-1	NA	NA	TRBJ1-1	TGCGCCAGCAGCCCGGCCTTGAACACTGAAGCTTTCTTT	CASSPALNTEAFF
TRBV27	NA	NA	TRBJ2-3	TGTGCCAGCAGTCAGGGCTCAGATACGCAGTATTTT	CASSQGSDTQYF
TRBV2	NA	NA	TRBJ2-2	TGTGCCAGCAGTGAAGGGAGCGGTACCGGGGAGCTGTTTTTT	CASSEGSGTGELFF
TRBV10-1	NA	NA	TRBJ2-7	TGCGCCAGCAGTGATTCTACCGCGGGCCCAAACACCACCTACGAGCAGTACTTC	CASSDSTAGPNTTYEQYF
TRBV5-1	NA	TRBD2	TRBJ2-5	TGCGCCAGCAGCCGGACCGGGACTATCCAAGAGACCCAGTACTTC	CASSRTGTIQETQYF
TRBV28	NA	NA	TRBJ2-3	TGTGCCAGCAGTTTACCCGAAACAGTAACAGATACGCAGTATTTT	CASSLPETVTDTQYF
TRBV6-5	NA	TRBD1	TRBJ1-1	TGTGCCAGCAGTTCCCGGACAGGGACTATGAACACTGAAGCTTTCTTT	CASSSRTGTMNTEAFF
TRBV5-4	NA	TRBD1	TRBJ2-1	TGTGCCAGCAGCCCCGGGACAGGGGGTAGGAATGAGCAGTTCTTC	CASSPGTGGRNEQFF
TRBV10-2	once	TRBD1	TRBJ2-7	TGCGCCAGCAGACAAGGACAGGGGCCGGGCTACGAGCAGTACTTC	CASRQGQGPGYEQYF
TRBV9	NA	NA	TRBJ2-1	TGTGCCAGCAGCGTCGGGCAGCCCACCTACAATGAGCAGTTCTTC	CASSVGQPTYNEQFF
TRBV5-1	NA	NA	TRBJ2-5	TGCGCCAGCAGCTTGGAGGAGACCCAGTACTTC	CASSLEETQYF
TRBV9	NA	TRBD2	TRBJ2-5	TGTGCCAGCAGCGTAGCGGGGACTACGTTACAAGAGACCCAGTACTTC	CASSVAGTTLQETQYF
TRBV5-4	NA	NA	TRBJ2-5	TGTGCCAGCAGCTTGGTCGGCCAAGAGACCCAGTACTTC	CASSLVGQETQYF
TRBV2	NA	TRBD1	TRBJ1-2	TGTGCCAGCAGCTCCCGCCGGGACAGCGGCTACACCTTC	CASSSRRDSGYTF
TRBV4-1	NA	TRBD2	TRBJ2-1	TGCGCCAGCAGCCAAGACTGGGGCGGGGGGACCTACAATGAGCAGTTCTTC	CASSQDWGGGTYNEQFF
TRBV7-2	NA	TRBD1	TRBJ2-1	TGTGCCAGCAGCCAAGGGGACAGTAAAAGCCGACAGTTCTTC	CASSQGDSKSRQFF
TRBV7-6	NA	NA	TRBJ2-3	TGTGCCAGCAGCTTAGGGCGGGGGCGCACAGATACGCAGTATTTT	CASSLGRGRTDTQYF
TRBV7-3	once	NA	TRBJ2-1	TGTGCCAGCAGCTTAGCTAGGGCAGGGGCTATCCGGTTCTTC	CASSLARAGAIRFF
TRBV15	NA	NA	TRBJ1-1	TGTGCCACCAGCAGGCACACTGAAGCTTTCTTT	CATSRHTEAFF
TRBV5-6	NA	TRBD1	TRBJ2-5	TGTGCCAGCGCCCCTGGGACAGGCCAAGAGACCCAGTACTTC	CASAPGTGQETQYF
TRBV13	NA	TRBD1	TRBJ2-5	TGTGCCAGCAGCCCCGAACAGGGGGCTAAAGAGACCCAGTACTTC	CASSPEQGAKETQYF
TRBV25-1	NA	NA	TRBJ2-5	TGTGCCAGCGCTTCTCGGCGCCCCCAAGAGACCCAGTACTTC	CASASRRPQETQYF
TRBV4-2	NA	NA	TRBJ2-2	TGTGCCAGCAGCCAAGTTTTGGGTGGGGGCCCTAGGGGCGGGGAGCTGTTTTTT	CASSQVLGGGPRGGELFF
TRBV6-5	NA	NA	TRBJ2-7	TGTGCCAGCAGTTCGTACCCCCTTTCCTACGAGCAGTACTTC	CASSSYPLSYEQYF
TRBV6-5	NA	NA	TRBJ1-1	TGTGCCAGCACCACCGGGGCCGAAGCTTTCTTT	CASTTGAEAFF
TRBV6-5	NA	TRBD1	TRBJ1-1	TGTGCCAGCAGTATCCCAGGGGGCGGGACTGAAGCTTTCTTT	CASSIPGGGTEAFF
TRBV5-5	NA	NA	TRBJ2-5	TGTGCCAGCACCCAACGGGGGCAGGAGACCCAGTACTTC	CASTQRGQETQYF
TRBV19	NA	NA	TRBJ1-1	TGTGCCACCGGGTTATCGACAGAAGGTGAAGCTTTCTTT	CATGLSTEGEAFF
TRBV7-2	NA	NA	TRBJ2-2	TGTGCCAGCAGCTTATTTGGTTTGGGGAGGGGGCCCGGGGAGCTGTTTTTT	CASSLFGLGRGPGELFF
TRBV4-1	NA	NA	TRBJ1-4	TGCGCCAGCAGCCAGCCGTTGGAATCCAATGAAAAACTGTTTTTT	CASSQPLESNEKLFF
TRBV27	NA	NA	TRBJ1-2	TGTGCCAGCAGTTCCTCCCTCCCAGGGGCCTATGGCTACACCTTC	CASSSSLPGAYGYTF
TRBV4-2	NA	NA	TRBJ1-4	TGTGCCAGCAGCCAGGCCCAGGCTGCAACTAATGAAAAACTGTTTTTT	CASSQAQAATNEKLFF
TRBV5-6	NA	NA	TRBJ1-1	TGTGCCAGCAGCTTGCCGCGGATGGGGAACACTGAAGCTTTCTTT	CASSLPRMGNTEAFF
TRBV5-8	once	NA	TRBJ2-1	TGTGCCAGCAGCCCAAGGACTGGGACCTACAATGAGCAGTTCTTC	CASSPRTGTYNEQFF
TRBV11-2	once	NA	TRBJ2-3	TGTGCCAGCAGCTTAGGTGTTTATAGCACAGATACGCAGTATTTT	CASSLGVYSTDTQYF
TRBV19	NA	TRBD1	TRBJ1-5	TGTGCCAGTAGTATTGTGGGACAGAGATCCCAGCATTTT	CASSIVGQRSQHF